The T cell receptor (beta chain) under discussion was sequenced for a study of T cell changes during pregnancy in multiple sclerosis. TCRdb's table, derived via immunoSEQ multiplex PCR, lists solely in-frame clones and lacks some. Of 40,000 or so clones in the sample, roughly 87% were seen once. With 4 bases removed from V and 0 bases from J, the gap between germline ends came to 7 bases. Germline CDR1 SNHLY, CDR2 FYNNEI. CDR3 length: 14 residues. This sequence joins TRBV2 and TRBJ2-1, with D perhaps matching TRBD1 (5 bases). This clonotype originated in a female donor with multiple sclerosis, enrolled in a pregnancy study. This material consisted of CD4+ T cells from peripheral blood mononuclear cells, taken in the first trimester of pregnancy. The CDR3 loop is CASSGQSSYNEQFF. DNA of the CDR3: TGTGCCAGCAGTGGACAGAGCTCCTACAATGAGCAGTTCTTC.